This TCR beta chain was obtained from a study of cytomegalovirus exposure and HLA in healthy donors. Across the whole study: About 85 million unique TCRs from HLA-typed donors were held in an early release of data.

The study ran its PCR with 60 Vbeta and 13 Jbeta primers. In the authors' workflow: Tens of millions of unique TCR beta chains, roughly 11 million of them shared, were counted by a later analysis. Produced via immunoSEQ multiplex PCR; TCRdb's table is partial and in-frame only. Clonal size and the V and J genes are those of that table, whereas D and trimming came from the DNA. This sample carries 100,000 to 150,000 clones, approximately 8% of them seen once, and the ten largest clones take approximately 6.6%. Healthy bone marrow donors formed the donor group. V shed 2 bases and J 12 bases; nucleotides not matched to a gene: 11. The CDR3 loop spans 15 amino acids. The V gene's germline CDR1 is SGHVS and CDR2 FQNEAQ.

What was sequenced was PBMCs. The sequence came from a woman in her thirties or forties in good health and CMV-seropositive. The chain is built from TRBV7-8 and TRBJ2-1, with 9 positions matching TRBD2. The DNA of the CDR3 is TGTGCCAGCAGCTTATTCCAGCGGGGGGACCCACGGCAGTTCTTC. Its protein is CASSLFQRGDPRQFF. The complete variable domain, with remaining parts taken from reference TRBV7-8 and TRBJ2-1, reads GAGVSQSPRYKVAKRGQDVALRCDPISGHVSLFWYQQALGQGPEFLTYFQNEAQLDKSGLPSDRFFAERPEGSVSTLKIQRTQQEDSAVYLCASSLFQRGDPRQFFGPGTRLTVL.